What follows is one T cell receptor beta chain and its context. This entry belongs to a study of T cell changes during pregnancy in multiple sclerosis. Clones were sequenced by immunoSEQ multiplex PCR, and TCRdb holds only the in-frame ones, with some missing. The data contain fewer than 50,000 clones, around 92% of them singletons. The material sequenced was CD4+ T cells from peripheral blood mononuclear cells, taken in the third trimester of pregnancy. This clonotype was sampled from a female donor with multiple sclerosis, enrolled in a pregnancy study.

Here the CDR3 DNA reads TGTGCCAGCAGCTTGTTCGTCTCGGCGGGTAATGAAAAACTGTTTTTT. Its protein product is CASSLFVSAGNEKLFF. The chain joins TRBV5-4 to TRBJ1-4; D not certain. This CDR3 contains 16 residues. Trimming pared 1 base from V and 4 bases from J, leaving 14 bases between. Germline CDR1 SGHNT, CDR2 YYREEE (reference sequence).